These 13 T cell receptor beta chains originate from one sample sequenced in a study of early T cells in non-severe SARS-CoV-2 infection. TCRdb ran MiXCR on the 5' RACE reads and lists one entry per CDR3 protein. The table has fewer than 85,000 distinct CDR3 sequences, 8.5% to 10% seen once. Sequenced: whole blood. These receptors came from an adult who was a healthcare worker with PCR-confirmed SARS-CoV-2 infection or an uninfected control (not recorded which).

This clonotype was found a few times. This rearrangement joins TRBV7-8 to TRBJ2-3, with D perhaps matching TRBD1 or TRBD2 (5 bases each). Per the germline V gene, CDR1 is SGHVS and CDR2 is FQNEAQ. V lost 4 bases, J lost 2 bases, and 10 bases lay in between. CDR3 length equals 14 residues. The CDR3 is CASSSGPFTDTQYF. The CDR3, as DNA: TGTGCCAGCAGCTCGGGACCGTTCACAGATACGCAGTATTTT.

Only a few counts were recorded for this clonotype. The V gene is TRBV11-2, the J gene TRBJ2-7; TRBD2 is a possible D gene (5 bases). V was pared by 7 bases and J by 2 bases, with 15 bases between. The CDR3 totals 14 residues. The germline V gene has CDR1 SGHAT and CDR2 FQNNGV. CDR3 region: CASTRPGTPYEQYF. The CDR3 nucleotides are TGTGCCAGCACCCGACCGGGAACACCCTACGAGCAGTACTTC.

This clonotype was seen only a few times. This chain uses TRBV5-1 with TRBJ2-1, with D possibly being TRBD2 (5 bases). Between the trimmed V and J ends, which lost 0 bases and 2 bases, there was a span of 9 bases. Germline CDR1 SGHRS, CDR2 YFSETQ. The length of the CDR3 is 15 residues. CDR3 nucleotides: TGCGCCAGCAGCTTGGTGGGAGACCCCTACAATGAGCAGTTCTTC. Its protein product is CASSLVGDPYNEQFF.

In its sample, this clonotype was seen many times. The rearrangement links TRBV20-1 to TRBJ2-7, with TRBD2 matching over 10 bases. V gave up 1 base and J gave up 2 bases; unmatched junction bases: 8. Looked up from germline, CDR1 is DFQATT and CDR2 is SNEGSKA (reference sequence). The CDR3 is 16 residues long. The CDR3 DNA reads as TGCAGTGCTAGAGTGTTCGAGCGGGGGGGCACCTACGAGCAGTACTTC. This translates into CSARVFERGGTYEQYF.

This clonotype was detected ten times or more. The rearrangement joins TRBV27 to TRBJ2-1; 8 bases are a match to TRBD1. Germline-derived CDR1 and CDR2 are MNHEY and SMNVEV (reference sequence). The J segment lost 6 bases and the V segment lost 0 bases, leaving 10 bases of the junction unmatched. The CDR3 consists of 17 residues. The CDR3, as DNA: TGTGCCAGCAGTTTATCATCTTCCAGGACAGGGCTCAATGAGCAGTTCTTC. Amino acid sequence: CASSLSSSRTGLNEQFF.

This chain links TRBV25-1 with TRBJ2-7, with 7 nucleotides matching TRBD2. The CDR3 is 16 amino acids. The ends lost 6 bases at V and 2 bases at J; junction bases unmatched: 13. CDR1 and CDR2 (germline): MGHDK, SYGVNS. The CDR3 bases are TGTGCCAGCAGAGGTCAAAGCGGGACCGGAACCTACGAGCAGTACTTC. Protein sequence: CASRGQSGTGTYEQYF.

This clonotype has a handful of counts. The V and J genes are TRBV4-2 and TRBJ1-2; possibly TRBD1 for D (5 bases). Trimming cost V 1 base and J 3 bases, with 12 bases left between them. From germline, CDR1 is LGHNA and CDR2 YNFKEQ. The CDR3 has 15 residues. In DNA, the CDR3 is TGTGCCAGCAGCCAAGTCGGGACGGCCGACTATGGCTACACCTTC. It translates to CASSQVGTADYGYTF.

The V gene is TRBV3-1, the J gene TRBJ2-1; the D gene is possibly TRBD2 (6 bases). Germline V lookup: CDR1 LGHDT, CDR2 YNNKEL (reference sequence). V gave up 1 base and J gave up 5 bases, with 12 bases separating them. This CDR3 has 15 residues. In DNA, the CDR3 is TGTGCCAGCAGCCAAGGACTAGTTGGCCACAATGAGCAGTTCTTC. This gives the protein CASSQGLVGHNEQFF.

This clonotype was seen only a few times. This chain uses TRBV7-9 with TRBJ2-7; no clear D gene. V lost 2 bases to trimming and J lost 6 bases, with 5 bases between them. Germline CDR1 reads SEHNR; CDR2 reads FQNEAQ (reference sequence). The CDR3 consists of 11 residues. CDR3 protein: CASSLLTEQYF. The CDR3 region has the DNA TGTGCCAGCAGCTTACTGACCGAGCAGTACTTC.

In this sample, this clonotype turned up a few times. The chain combines TRBV20-1 with TRBJ1-1; D unresolved. V shed 5 bases and J shed 7 bases, with 17 bases lying between them. The CDR3 is made up of 13 amino acids. The germline V gene encodes CDR1 DFQATT and CDR2 SNEGSKA (reference sequence). The CDR3 loop reads CSAQRPDNLEAFF. The DNA of the CDR3 is TGCAGTGCTCAGAGACCCGACAACCTTGAAGCTTTCTTT.

This clonotype has a count of ten or more. CDR3 protein: CASSLGRNTGELFF. In DNA, the CDR3 is TGTGCCAGCAGTTTAGGACGAAACACCGGGGAGCTGTTTTTT. V gene TRBV27 combines with J gene TRBJ2-2; D not certain. Trimming took 2 bases from V and 2 from J, leaving 6 bases between them. The CDR3 has 14 residues. The V gene's germline CDR1 is MNHEY and CDR2 SMNVEV (reference sequence).

This clonotype was found many times. The chain joins TRBV2 to TRBJ2-4, with D perhaps TRBD1 or TRBD2 (5 bases each). V lost 6 bases and J 0 bases, leaving 9 bases between the germline ends. CDR1 and CDR2 (germline): SNHLY, FYNNEI. This CDR3 contains 14 residues. CDR3: CASSRDQAKNIQYF. The CDR3 region has the DNA TGTGCCAGCAGCCGGGACCAAGCCAAAAACATTCAGTACTTC.

This clonotype was seen at least ten times. The CDR3 coding sequence is TGTGCCAGTAGTATCCTACAGGGGTTGGGCGACAATGAGCAGTTCTTC. This gives the protein CASSILQGLGDNEQFF. The rearrangement joins TRBV19 to TRBJ2-1, with TRBD1 matching 7 bases. This CDR3 comprises 16 residues. Germline values: CDR1 LNHDA, CDR2 SQIVND (reference sequence). V lost 3 bases to trimming and J lost 5 bases; unmatched junction nucleotides: 10.